This entry features one T cell receptor (beta chain) sequence. The junction had 9 bases not matched to a gene; V was cut back by 5 bases and J by 4 bases. CDR1 MNHEY and CDR2 SVGEGT come from the germline V gene. This CDR3 spans 15 amino acids. Sequenced by immunoSEQ multiplex PCR; TCRdb stores in-frame clones only, minus some. The sample carries 150,000 to 200,000 clones, under 85% recorded once. This entry is derived from a study of blood T cell repertoires in COVID-19. The rearrangement joins TRBV6-2 or TRBV6-3 to TRBJ1-1, with 8 nucleotides matching TRBD1. The specimen was PBMCs or T cells enriched from blood (not recorded which). The receptor was derived from a man between 50 and 59 years old who had recovered from COVID-19. The DNA of the CDR3 is TGTGCCAGCAGTCCCTCAGGGGGCATGGGCACTGAAGCTTTCTTT. It translates to CASSPSGGMGTEAFF.